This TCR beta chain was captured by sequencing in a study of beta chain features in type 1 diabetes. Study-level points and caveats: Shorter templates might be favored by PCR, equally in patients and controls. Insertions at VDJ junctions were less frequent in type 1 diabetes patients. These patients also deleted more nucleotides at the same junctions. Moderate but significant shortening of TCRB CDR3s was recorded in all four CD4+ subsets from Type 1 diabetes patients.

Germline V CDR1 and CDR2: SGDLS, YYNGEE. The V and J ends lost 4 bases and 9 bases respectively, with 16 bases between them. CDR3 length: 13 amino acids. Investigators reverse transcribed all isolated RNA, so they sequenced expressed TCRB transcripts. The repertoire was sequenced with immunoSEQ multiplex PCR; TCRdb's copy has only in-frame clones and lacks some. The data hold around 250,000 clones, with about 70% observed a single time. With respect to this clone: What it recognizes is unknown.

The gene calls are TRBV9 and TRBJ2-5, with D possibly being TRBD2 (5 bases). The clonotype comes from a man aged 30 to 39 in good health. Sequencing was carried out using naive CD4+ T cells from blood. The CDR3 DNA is TGTGCCAGCAGCCCCCGGGAAGGGAGCTCCCAGTACTTC. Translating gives CASSPREGSSQYF.